Presented here are 16 T cell receptor beta chains from one specimen sequenced in a study of cytomegalovirus exposure and HLA in healthy donors (dated by TCRdb to about 2017). Library construction relied on the immunoSEQ multiplex PCR assay. The multiplex PCR relied on a mix of 60 forward primers for TCR Vbeta segments and 13 reverse primers for TCR Jbeta segments. TCRdb provides this immuneACCESS table in a form limited to in-frame rearrangements. Some clones are lacking; in checked studies, under half of them reflect an unresolved V gene, and why the rest are absent is not known. Recorded for this sample are about 120,000 clones; about 80% of them occurred a single time. Less than 15% of the sample goes to the ten largest clones. The sequencing input was PBMCs. These receptors were collected from a woman in her thirties or forties in good health and CMV-seropositive.

The chain couples TRBV5-6 to TRBJ2-5, with D maybe TRBD2 (5 bases). V lost 4 bases and J 5 bases, leaving 18 bases between the germline ends. CDR3 length: 15 amino acids. Germline V gives CDR1 SGHDT, CDR2 YYEEEE. The CDR3 DNA reads TGTGCCAGCAGCCGCCCGGAGGCAGTTCTGGAGACCCAGTACTTC. Its translation is CASSRPEAVLETQYF.

A few counts support this clone. The V and J genes are TRBV5-8 and TRBJ2-6; TRBD1 matches 9 bases. Germline CDR1 is SGHTS and CDR2 is YDEGEE. V was clipped by 8 bases and J by 13 bases; unmatched bases: 16. This CDR3 contains 15 residues. The CDR3 DNA sequence: TGTGCCAGACGGTTCCCGGGACAGGGTTTAGGAGTCCTGACTTTC. It translates to CARRFPGQGLGVLTF.

The genes are TRBV5-5 and TRBJ2-7, with 8 bases that match TRBD1. Germline CDR1 SGHKS, CDR2 YYEKEE (reference sequence). The CDR3 extends over 14 amino acids. J lost 2 bases, V lost 4 bases, and 5 bases had no gene match. As DNA, the CDR3 is TGTGCCAGCAGCCCCGGGACAGGACCCTACGAGCAGTACTTC. Translation: CASSPGTGPYEQYF.

The chain couples TRBV5-4 to TRBJ1-2; no clear D gene. The CDR3 consists of 14 residues. Trimming cost V 0 bases and J 2 bases, with 8 bases left between them. Germline-derived CDR1 and CDR2 are SGHNT and YYREEE (reference sequence). CDR3 in amino acids: CASSLVEENYGYTF. CDR3 coding DNA: TGTGCCAGCAGCTTGGTAGAGGAGAACTATGGCTACACCTTC.

The chain recombines TRBV6-5 with TRBJ1-5; no definite D call. The CDR3 runs 16 residues. Trimming removed 0 bases at V and 1 base at J, with 10 bases between. Germline CDR1 is MNHEY and CDR2 is SVGAGI. This CDR3 is CASSYSSGSSNQPQHF. The DNA of the CDR3 is TGTGCCAGCAGTTACTCGTCGGGATCCAGCAATCAGCCCCAGCATTTT.

The chain carries TRBV29-1 and TRBJ2-7; maybe TRBD1 (6 bases). Germline V gives CDR1 SQVTM, CDR2 ANQGSEA. The CDR3 has 12 amino acids. Trimming left V 4 bases short and J 3 bases short, with 10 bases between. The chain's CDR3 is CSVVGTNYEQYF. CDR3 sequence (DNA): TGCAGCGTTGTCGGGACAAACTACGAGCAGTACTTC.

This clone was seen once. The chain is built from TRBV5-6 and TRBJ1-3; D unclear. The CDR3 is made up of 15 amino acids. Germline V gene data show CDR1 as SGHDT and CDR2 as YYEEEE. V was trimmed by 4 bases and J by 0 bases, leaving 11 bases between them. The CDR3 region is CASSLGLNSGNTIYF. The CDR3, as DNA: TGTGCCAGCAGCCTCGGACTTAACTCTGGAAACACCATATATTTT.

The genes are TRBV7-8 and TRBJ1-1; D unresolved. Germline V gives CDR1 SGHVS, CDR2 FQNEAQ. Trimming stripped 4 bases from V and 7 bases from J, with 10 bases between. There are 12 residues in the CDR3. The CDR3 region has the DNA TGTGCCAGCAGCTACGGGGAGGGTGAAGCTTTCTTT. This gives the protein CASSYGEGEAFF.

The gene calls are TRBV5-1 and TRBJ1-2; 7 bases agree with TRBD1. The trim removed 4 bases at V and 0 bases at J, leaving 6 bases unmatched. This CDR3 is built from 15 residues. Germline V gene lookup returns CDR1 SGHRS and CDR2 YFSETQ. For the CDR3, the DNA is TGCGCCAGCAGCCCAGGGACAGAAACTAACTATGGCTACACCTTC. It codes for CASSPGTETNYGYTF.

V gene TRBV5-4 combines with J gene TRBJ2-7; 9 nucleotides align to TRBD2. The CDR3 loop spans 14 amino acids. With V trimmed by 5 bases and J by 2 bases, 5 bases remained unmatched. Per the germline V gene, CDR1 is SGHNT and CDR2 is YYREEE (reference sequence). This chain's CDR3 is CASRYGGGAYEQYF. CDR3 in DNA: TGTGCCAGCAGATACGGCGGGGGGGCCTACGAGCAGTACTTC.

The V and J genes are TRBV29-1 and TRBJ1-2; possible D gene TRBD1, 5 bases. With 4 bases removed from V and 4 bases from J, the gap between germline ends came to 10 bases. The CDR3 is made up of 12 amino acids. CDR1 is SQVTM and CDR2 is ANQGSEA in the germline V gene. CDR3 residues: CSVGGGTYGYTF. CDR3 nucleotides: TGCAGCGTTGGGGGGGGAACCTATGGCTACACCTTC.

The chain employs TRBV2 and TRBJ1-5; tentative D call: TRBD1 (6 bases). V shed 0 bases and J shed 6 bases, with 12 bases lying between them. The CDR3 extends over 15 amino acids. Germline CDR1 SNHLY, CDR2 FYNNEI. In nucleotides, the CDR3 is TGTGCCAGCAGTGAAGCGCTAGGGGGGGGTCAGCCCCAGCATTTT. It is translated as CASSEALGGGQPQHF.

This chain joins TRBV7-6 and TRBJ2-7; 10 bases align to TRBD2. Germline CDR1 is SGHVS and CDR2 is FNYEAQ. V trimming: 5 bases; J trimming: 2 bases; junction bases outside the gene matches: 6. CDR3 length: 15 amino acids. CDR3 protein: CASSLTSGTAYEQYF. In nucleotides, the CDR3 is TGTGCCAGCAGCCTCACTAGCGGGACCGCCTACGAGCAGTACTTC. Full variable domain (outside the CDR3, taken from reference TRBV7-6 and TRBJ2-7): GAGVSQSPRYKVTKRGQDVALRCDPISGHVSLYWYRQALGQGPEFLTYFNYEAQQDKSGLPNDRFSAERPEGSISTLTIQRTEQRDSAMYRCASSLTSGTAYEQYFGPGTRLTVT.

V usage is TRBV11-2 and J usage is TRBJ2-5; D is uncertain. The germline CDR1 and CDR2 sequences are SGHAT and FQNNGV. V gave up 4 bases and J gave up 0 bases, with 15 bases separating them. The CDR3 is made up of 16 amino acids. In DNA, the CDR3 is TGTGCCAGCAGCTACACCTCCCGATCGTACCAAGAGACCCAGTACTTC. Translation: CASSYTSRSYQETQYF.

The gene calls are TRBV5-1 and TRBJ2-3, with D maybe TRBD1 (6 bases). V shed 0 bases and J shed 2 bases, with 7 bases lying between them. The CDR3 runs 14 residues. CDR1 is SGHRS and CDR2 is YFSETQ in the germline V gene. The CDR3 sequence is CASSLGGLTDTQYF. The CDR3, as DNA: TGCGCCAGCAGCTTGGGGGGGCTCACAGATACGCAGTATTTT. The whole variable domain, filled in from reference TRBV5-1 and TRBJ2-3, reads KAGVTQTPRYLIKTRGQQVTLSCSPISGHRSVSWYQQTPGQGLQFLFEYFSETQRNKGNFPGRFSGRQFSNSRSEMNVSTLELGDSALYLCASSLGGLTDTQYFGPGTRLTVL.

This chain uses TRBV2 with TRBJ1-5, with D uncertain. In germline, CDR1 is SNHLY, CDR2 FYNNEI. The CDR3 has 15 residues. Trimming left V 4 bases short and J 3 bases short, with 13 bases between. The CDR3 coding sequence is TGTGCCAGCAGTGGGGGAGGAGGACCCAATCAGCCCCAGCATTTT. Its protein is CASSGGGGPNQPQHF.